These T cell receptor beta chains were read from a single sample in a study of T-cell memory formation after mild COVID-19. TCRdb reprocessed the 5' RACE reads with MiXCR, giving one entry per CDR3 protein. Among about 33,000 distinct CDR3 sequences, around 21% were seen once, and the ten largest hold approximately 1.5%. The sample was PBMCs or a T cell subset sorted from them (not recorded which). Receptors originate from an adult who had mild COVID-19 (a few samples of this study predate the infection). Cell type and time point are not known. Both conserved end residues are part of each CDR3. A D gene is named only where the DNA matches it firmly. Size is omitted from some rows. Given values are once, few, many or a class for expanded clones.

CDR3 protein	CDR3 DNA	V gene	clone size	D gene	J gene
CASSYGGQPQHF	TGTGCCAGCAGTTACGGGGGTCAGCCCCAGCATTTT	TRBV6-6	NA	NA	TRBJ1-5
CSARDIRAIYGYTF	TGCAGTGCTAGAGATATCAGGGCGATCTATGGCTACACCTTC	TRBV20-1	many	NA	TRBJ1-2
CASSPRGDSTEAFF	TGTGCCAGCAGCCCTAGGGGGGACAGCACTGAAGCTTTCTTT	TRBV13	many	TRBD1	TRBJ1-1
CASSARDTDGYTF	TGTGCCAGCAGCGCCCGGGACACGGATGGCTACACCTTC	TRBV7-6	many	NA	TRBJ1-2
CASSLDRGRTYGYTF	TGCGCCAGCAGCTTGGACAGGGGGCGAACCTATGGCTACACCTTC	TRBV5-1	many	TRBD1	TRBJ1-2
CASSLGSGAVEQYF	TGCGCCAGCAGCTTGGGTAGCGGGGCAGTCGAGCAGTACTTC	TRBV5-1	many	TRBD2	TRBJ2-7
CASNPGGRAYEQYF	TGTGCCAGCAACCCTGGCGGGAGGGCCTACGAGCAGTACTTC	TRBV9	medium-sized	TRBD2	TRBJ2-7
CSFYQGTPKSYTF	TGCAGCTTTTACCAAGGGACTCCTAAAAGCTACACCTTC	TRBV29-1	many	NA	TRBJ1-2
CATGDRDRGQVEQFF	TGTGCCACCGGGGACCGGGACAGGGGTCAGGTTGAGCAGTTCTTC	TRBV24-1	many	TRBD1	TRBJ2-1
CASGDGTVTAGELFF	TGCGCCAGCGGGGACGGGACAGTGACGGCCGGGGAGCTGTTTTTT	TRBV5-1	many	TRBD1	TRBJ2-2
CSVRQGDTQYF	TGCAGCGTTAGACAGGGGGATACGCAGTATTTT	TRBV29-1	NA	TRBD1	TRBJ2-3
CASSSLPRREVRETQYF	TGTGCCAGCAGTTCCCTTCCGCGGCGGGAGGTGCGAGAGACCCAGTACTTC	TRBV12-3/TRBV12-4	NA	TRBD2	TRBJ2-5
CASSGQPDTEAFF	TGCGCCAGCAGCGGACAGCCGGACACTGAAGCTTTCTTT	TRBV5-1	many	NA	TRBJ1-1
CASSDLGGSSYEQYF	TGTGCCAGCAGTGATTTAGGGGGGAGCTCCTACGAGCAGTACTTC	TRBV25-1	many	NA	TRBJ2-7
CASTQDRLNTEAFF	TGTGCCAGCACCCAAGACAGGTTGAACACTGAAGCTTTCTTT	TRBV19	NA	NA	TRBJ1-1
CASSLAVGTRGQEETQYF	TGCGCCAGCAGCTTGGCCGTTGGGACCAGGGGGCAAGAAGAGACCCAGTACTTC	TRBV5-1	NA	TRBD1	TRBJ2-5
CASREGTGRDTEAFF	TGTGCCAGCAGGGAAGGGACAGGGAGGGACACTGAAGCTTTCTTT	TRBV12-3/TRBV12-4	many	TRBD1	TRBJ1-1
CASSHGGTLSEQYF	TGTGCCAGCAGCCACGGAGGGACGCTAAGCGAGCAGTACTTC	TRBV6-6	many	NA	TRBJ2-7
CSANTGTSSTDTQYF	TGCAGTGCTAATACCGGGACTAGTAGCACAGATACGCAGTATTTT	TRBV20-1	many	TRBD2	TRBJ2-3
CASSQDRTGATNEKLFF	TGCGCCAGCAGCCAAGATAGGACAGGAGCAACTAATGAAAAACTGTTTTTT	TRBV4-3	NA	TRBD1	TRBJ1-4
CASSPTDNTEAFF	TGTGCCAGCAGCCCCACAGATAACACTGAAGCTTTCTTT	TRBV3-1	many	NA	TRBJ1-1
CSVALMSGNTIYF	TGCAGCGTAGCGCTGATGTCTGGAAACACCATATATTTT	TRBV29-1	many	NA	TRBJ1-3
CAWRPRVRPTDTQYF	TGTGCCTGGAGGCCGCGGGTGCGACCCACAGATACGCAGTATTTT	TRBV30	many	NA	TRBJ2-3
CASSLLEYGYTF	TGTGCCAGCAGCTTGCTTGAGTATGGCTACACCTTC	TRBV5-5	NA	NA	TRBJ1-2
CASSERQGANTEAFF	TGTGCCAGCAGTGAGCGACAGGGGGCAAACACTGAAGCTTTCTTT	TRBV6-2/TRBV6-3	NA	TRBD1	TRBJ1-1
CASRKRQGNSPLHF	TGTGCCAGCAGAAAGAGACAGGGGAATTCACCCCTCCACTTT	TRBV6-5	many	TRBD1	TRBJ1-6
CASSLGPTGANQETQYF	TGCGCCAGCAGCTTGGGTCCAACGGGGGCTAACCAAGAGACCCAGTACTTC	TRBV5-1	many	NA	TRBJ2-5
CASSFAPGPEKLFF	TGTGCCAGCAGTTTCGCTCCGGGACCCGAAAAACTGTTTTTT	TRBV27	many	NA	TRBJ1-4
CASSLQAYNEQFF	TGTGCCAGCAGCTTGCAGGCCTACAATGAGCAGTTCTTC	TRBV7-2	many	NA	TRBJ2-1
CASSYGTSGILSYEQYF	TGTGCCAGCAGTTATGGGACAAGCGGGATCCTCTCCTACGAGCAGTACTTC	TRBV6-6	many	NA	TRBJ2-7
CASSPQLASSDTQYF	TGTGCCAGCAGTCCCCAGCTAGCGAGTTCAGATACGCAGTATTTT	TRBV6-4	NA	NA	TRBJ2-3
CASSQEGGLGIRGELFF	TGCGCCAGCAGCCAAGAGGGGGGACTGGGGATCCGCGGGGAGCTGTTTTTT	TRBV4-3	few	NA	TRBJ2-2
CASSQAGSDTQYF	TGTGCCAGCTCACAAGCCGGAAGTGATACGCAGTATTTT	TRBV18	many	NA	TRBJ2-3
CASSRNVNTEAFF	TGTGCCAGCAGCCGTAATGTGAACACTGAAGCTTTCTTT	TRBV27	many	NA	TRBJ1-1
CASSQDRTLVRYGYTF	TGCGCCAGCAGCCAAGATAGGACCCTCGTACGCTATGGCTACACCTTC	TRBV4-3	NA	NA	TRBJ1-2
CASSLPVGQPQHF	TGTGCCAGCAGTTTACCAGTCGGTCAGCCCCAGCATTTT	TRBV12-3/TRBV12-4	few	NA	TRBJ1-5
CASRTGGTAKNIQYF	TGTGCCAGCAGAACAGGGGGCACGGCCAAAAACATTCAGTACTTC	TRBV12-3/TRBV12-4	many	TRBD1	TRBJ2-4
CASSLVPRPNTEAFF	TGTGCCAGCAGCTTAGTCCCTAGACCGAACACTGAAGCTTTCTTT	TRBV7-3	many	NA	TRBJ1-1
CSAIAAGGVYGYTF	TGCAGTGCCATCGCGGCAGGCGGGGTCTATGGCTACACCTTC	TRBV20-1	NA	NA	TRBJ1-2
CASSPPPVSYEQYF	TGTGCCAGCAGCCCGCCCCCAGTCTCCTACGAGCAGTACTTC	TRBV9	many	NA	TRBJ2-7
CASSRRETGSGELIF	TGTGCCAGCAGCCGAAGGGAGACAGGGTCCGGGGAGCTGATTTTT	TRBV3-1	NA	TRBD1	TRBJ2-2
CASSPPQGAVYGYTF	TGTGCCAGCTCACCTCCGCAGGGGGCTGTCTATGGCTACACCTTC	TRBV18	NA	TRBD1	TRBJ1-2
CASTLTLRGMNTEAFF	TGCGCCAGCACCCTAACACTAAGGGGCATGAACACTGAAGCTTTCTTT	TRBV4-1	NA	NA	TRBJ1-1
CASSPRGEKLFF	TGTGCCAGCAGCCCTAGGGGTGAAAAACTGTTTTTT	TRBV7-6	medium-sized	NA	TRBJ1-4
CASSTDNSYEQYF	TGTGCCAGCAGCACCGACAACTCCTACGAGCAGTACTTC	TRBV7-2	once	NA	TRBJ2-7
CASSLGQPPYEQYF	TGTGCCAGCAGTCTCGGGCAGCCGCCCTACGAGCAGTACTTC	TRBV6-2/TRBV6-3	NA	NA	TRBJ2-7
CASSSQGSGFF	TGTGCCAGCAGCTCCCAGGGGTCGGGGTTCTTC	TRBV5-6	NA	NA	TRBJ2-1
CASSEAGGSTGRTQYF	TGCGCCAGCAGCGAGGCAGGGGGCTCTACGGGGAGGACGCAGTATTTT	TRBV5-1	many	TRBD1	TRBJ2-3
CASSLALDGVTDTQYF	TGTGCCAGCAGTTTAGCGCTGGATGGGGTAACAGATACGCAGTATTTT	TRBV12-3/TRBV12-4	NA	NA	TRBJ2-3
CASGLVRRQGNEKLFF	TGTGCTAGTGGTTTGGTCCGCCGACAGGGTAATGAAAAACTGTTTTTT	TRBV12-5	NA	TRBD1	TRBJ1-4
CASSLSGQSYGYTF	TGCGCCAGCAGCTTGTCGGGGCAGAGCTATGGCTACACCTTC	TRBV5-1	many	NA	TRBJ1-2
CASGEVAKNIQYF	TGTGCCTCCGGCGAGGTAGCCAAAAACATTCAGTACTTC	TRBV10-3	many	NA	TRBJ2-4
CASCSGATGELFF	TGTGCCAGTTGCTCAGGGGCCACCGGGGAGCTGTTTTTT	TRBV25-1	many	NA	TRBJ2-2
CASGPQAATGELFF	TGTGCCAGCGGCCCCCAGGCGGCCACCGGGGAGCTGTTTTTT	TRBV5-5	many	NA	TRBJ2-2